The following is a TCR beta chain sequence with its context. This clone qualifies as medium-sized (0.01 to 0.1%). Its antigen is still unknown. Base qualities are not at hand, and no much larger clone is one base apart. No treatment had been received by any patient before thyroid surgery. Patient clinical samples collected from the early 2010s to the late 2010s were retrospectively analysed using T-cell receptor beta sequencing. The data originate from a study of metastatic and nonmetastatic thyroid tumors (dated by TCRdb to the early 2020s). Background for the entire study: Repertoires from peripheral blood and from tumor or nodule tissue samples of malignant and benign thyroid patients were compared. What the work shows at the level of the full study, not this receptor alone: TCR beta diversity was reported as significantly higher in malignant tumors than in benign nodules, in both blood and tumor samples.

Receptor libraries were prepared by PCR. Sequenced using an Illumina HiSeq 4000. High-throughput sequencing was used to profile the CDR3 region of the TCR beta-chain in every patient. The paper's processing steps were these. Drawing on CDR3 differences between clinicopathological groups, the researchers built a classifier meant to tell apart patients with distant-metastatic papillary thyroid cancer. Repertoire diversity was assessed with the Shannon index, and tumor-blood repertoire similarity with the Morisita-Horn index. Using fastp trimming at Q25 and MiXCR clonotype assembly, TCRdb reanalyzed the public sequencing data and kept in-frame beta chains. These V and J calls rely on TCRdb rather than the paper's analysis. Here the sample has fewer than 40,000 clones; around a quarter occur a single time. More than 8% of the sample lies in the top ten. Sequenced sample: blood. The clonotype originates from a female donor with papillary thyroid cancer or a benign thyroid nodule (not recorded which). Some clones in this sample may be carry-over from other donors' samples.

The DNA is as follows: TGTGCCAGCACCTCAGCCCAGCCCTACGAGCAGTACTTC. The encoded protein is CASTSAQPYEQYF. The chain is encoded by TRBV28 joined to TRBJ2-7, with no D gene named confidently. From a lookup of the germline V gene, CDR1 and CDR2 are MDHEN and SYDVKM. CDR3 length: 13 amino acids, cysteine to phenylalanine. Only CDR3 DNA remains: 39 bases, in frame from the first base. V and J lose 7 bases and 2 bases, and a span of 12 bases separates them.